The 14 T cell receptor beta chains presented below share a single source sample, sequenced in a study of CDR3 diversity in severe acne. TCRdb used MiXCR to reprocess the PCR reads, holding one entry per CDR3 protein. The sample has 84,000 or so distinct CDR3 sequences, 45% to 50% seen once; the top ten hold 10%. Sequencing was performed on blood. Every receptor here comes from a male donor in good health, serving as a control.

In nucleotides, the CDR3 is TGTGCCAGCAGCCTGGGGACAGTCGGCGGCTACGAGCAGTACTTC. It yields the protein CASSLGTVGGYEQYF. V and J are TRBV7-8 and TRBJ2-7; 7 bases agree with TRBD1. V lost 5 bases to trimming and J lost 3 bases; unmatched junction nucleotides: 10. In germline, CDR1 is SGHVS, CDR2 FQNEAQ. This CDR3 spans 15 amino acids.

In this sample, this clonotype turned up a few times. V usage is TRBV11-2 and J usage is TRBJ2-7, with D hard to call. In germline, CDR1 is SGHAT, CDR2 FQNNGV. Deletions cut 0 bases from V and 5 bases from J, with 20 bases between. The CDR3 contains 17 residues. CDR3 coding DNA: TGTGCCAGCAGCTTAGAAGGAGCTGGGCGGCCGAAGGACGAGCAGTACTTC. Protein sequence: CASSLEGAGRPKDEQYF.

This clonotype was detected only once. V is TRBV7-9 and J is TRBJ2-7; D is perhaps TRBD1 (7 bases). Trimming stripped 5 bases from V and 5 bases from J, with 22 bases between. This CDR3 has 16 amino acids. Germline CDR1 SEHNR, CDR2 FQNEAQ (reference sequence). The CDR3 region is CASSLWRRQGGDEQYF. As DNA, the CDR3 is TGTGCCAGCAGCCTCTGGAGGAGACAGGGAGGCGACGAGCAGTACTTC. Full variable domain (missing parts from reference TRBV7-9 and TRBJ2-7): DTGVSQNPRHKITKRGQNVTFRCDPISEHNRLYWYRQTLGQGPEFLTYFQNEAQLEKSRLLSDRFSAERPKGSFSTLEIQRTEQGDSAMYLCASSLWRRQGGDEQYFGPGTRLTVT.

The table lists this clonotype with a few counts. The chain has TRBV7-9 and TRBJ2-5; tentative D call: TRBD2 (6 bases). This CDR3 contains 16 residues. Germline V gives CDR1 SEHNR, CDR2 FQNEAQ (reference sequence). V gave up 1 base and J gave up 4 bases, with 16 bases separating them. Here the CDR3 reads CASSLGGRRGGETQYF. In DNA, the CDR3 is TGTGCCAGCAGCTTAGGCGGCCGGCGGGGCGGAGAGACCCAGTACTTC.

The chain has TRBV19 and TRBJ2-2; 9 nucleotides match TRBD1. The CDR3 spans 17 residues. With V trimmed by 7 bases and J by 5 bases, 14 bases remained unmatched. The germline V gene has CDR1 LNHDA and CDR2 SQIVND (reference sequence). This CDR3 reads CASTKGPGTGTTGELFF. DNA for the CDR3: TGTGCCAGTACCAAGGGTCCCGGGACAGGGACTACCGGGGAGCTGTTTTTT.

There are many counts of this clonotype. CDR3: CASSFRGQWDNEQFF. DNA of the CDR3: TGTGCCAGCAGTTTCAGGGGACAGTGGGACAATGAGCAGTTCTTC. This rearrangement joins TRBV12-3 or TRBV12-4 to TRBJ2-1, with 7 bases aligning to TRBD1. The CDR3 totals 15 residues. After removal of 3 bases from V and 5 bases from J, the junction contained 7 bases not matched to a gene.

This clonotype was detected many times. V is TRBV2 and J is TRBJ2-5; D is possibly TRBD2 (5 bases). Trimming removed 8 bases from V and 3 bases from J, with 7 bases in between. CDR3 length: 11 amino acids. Germline CDR1 is SNHLY and CDR2 is FYNNEI. The CDR3 DNA follows: TGTGCCAGCGAACTAGAAGAGACCCAGTACTTC. Protein: CASELEETQYF.

The table lists this clonotype with many counts. J is TRBJ2-1 and V is TRBV4-2; D is perhaps TRBD2 (6 bases). Germline values: CDR1 LGHNA, CDR2 YNFKEQ. The CDR3 length is 13 residues. The V and J ends lost 4 bases and 8 bases respectively, with 12 bases between them. The CDR3 sequence: CASSLQQRDEQFF. CDR3 coding DNA: TGTGCCAGCAGCCTTCAGCAGCGGGATGAGCAGTTCTTC.

This clonotype was recorded at least ten times. CDR3: CSADRGTGIGETQYF. The CDR3 DNA reads TGCAGTGCTGACCGCGGGACAGGGATCGGAGAGACCCAGTACTTC. The chain links TRBV20-1 to TRBJ2-5; 9 bases map to TRBD1. The V segment lost 5 bases and the J segment 4 bases; nucleotides outside the gene matches: 11. CDR3 length: 15 amino acids. Germline V lookup: CDR1 DFQATT, CDR2 SNEGSKA (reference sequence).

The chain recombines TRBV19 with TRBJ1-2; tentative D call: TRBD1 (6 bases). The CDR3 spans 13 residues. The germline V gene encodes CDR1 LNHDA and CDR2 SQIVND (reference sequence). V lost 8 bases to trimming and J lost 5 bases, with 15 bases between them. The DNA of the CDR3 is TGTGCCAGTTCCCCCGGGACACGTTATGGCTACACCTTC. This gives the protein CASSPGTRYGYTF. The whole variable domain, filled in from reference TRBV19 and TRBJ1-2, reads DGGITQSPKYLFRKEGQNVTLSCEQNLNHDAMYWYRQDPGQGLRLIYYSQIVNDFQKGDIAEGYSVSREKKESFPLTVTSAQKNPTAFYLCASSPGTRYGYTFGSGTRLTVV.

The chain is built from TRBV7-2 and TRBJ2-2; tentatively, D is TRBD1 (6 bases). The ends were cut back, 5 bases at V and 8 bases at J, with 9 bases in the middle. The CDR3 has 12 amino acids. The germline gives CDR1 SGHTA, CDR2 FQGNSA. The CDR3 region is CASSPGTGELFF. As DNA, the CDR3 is TGTGCCAGCAGCCCCGGGACAGGGGAGCTGTTTTTT.

This clonotype is medium-sized within its sample. The chain couples TRBV20-1 to TRBJ2-3; D is unclear. CDR1 is DFQATT and CDR2 is SNEGSKA in the germline V gene (reference sequence). The CDR3 runs to 12 residues. V dropped 3 bases and J dropped 3 bases, with 7 bases sitting between them. The CDR3: CSARPQTDTQYF. CDR3 DNA sequence: TGCAGTGCTAGGCCCCAAACAGATACGCAGTATTTT.

This clonotype was detected many times. The rearrangement joins TRBV19 to TRBJ2-1; a weak D match, TRBD2 (6 bases). The V gene lost 0 bases and the J gene lost 2 bases, with 14 bases spanning the gap. This CDR3 region has 17 residues. CDR1 and CDR2 (germline): LNHDA, SQIVND (reference sequence). The CDR3 DNA reads as TGTGCCAGTAGTATAGATCCGCCTAGCGCACCCTACAATGAGCAGTTCTTC. It is translated as CASSIDPPSAPYNEQFF.

In regard to this clonotype: A much bigger clone sits one base away, suggesting this may be a read error. The chain has TRBV7-9 and TRBJ1-1; no clear D. CDR1 SEHNR and CDR2 FQNEAQ come from the germline V gene (reference sequence). V shed 8 bases and J shed 8 bases, with 15 bases lying between them. The CDR3 is made up of 12 amino acids. The CDR3: CASGALDQEAFF. The DNA of the CDR3 is TGTGCCAGCGGCGCCTTGGACCAGGAAGCTTTCTTT.